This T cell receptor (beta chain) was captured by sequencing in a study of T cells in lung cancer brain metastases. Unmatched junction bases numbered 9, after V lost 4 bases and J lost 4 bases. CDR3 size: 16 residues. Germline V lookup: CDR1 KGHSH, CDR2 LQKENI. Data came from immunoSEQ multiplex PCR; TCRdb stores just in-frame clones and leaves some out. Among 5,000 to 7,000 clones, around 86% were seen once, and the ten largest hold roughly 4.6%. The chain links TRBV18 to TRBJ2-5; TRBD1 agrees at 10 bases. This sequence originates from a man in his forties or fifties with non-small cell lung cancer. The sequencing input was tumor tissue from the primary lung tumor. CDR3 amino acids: CASSLSGTGVIETQYF. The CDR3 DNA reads TGTGCCAGCTCACTATCCGGGACAGGGGTCATAGAGACCCAGTACTTC.